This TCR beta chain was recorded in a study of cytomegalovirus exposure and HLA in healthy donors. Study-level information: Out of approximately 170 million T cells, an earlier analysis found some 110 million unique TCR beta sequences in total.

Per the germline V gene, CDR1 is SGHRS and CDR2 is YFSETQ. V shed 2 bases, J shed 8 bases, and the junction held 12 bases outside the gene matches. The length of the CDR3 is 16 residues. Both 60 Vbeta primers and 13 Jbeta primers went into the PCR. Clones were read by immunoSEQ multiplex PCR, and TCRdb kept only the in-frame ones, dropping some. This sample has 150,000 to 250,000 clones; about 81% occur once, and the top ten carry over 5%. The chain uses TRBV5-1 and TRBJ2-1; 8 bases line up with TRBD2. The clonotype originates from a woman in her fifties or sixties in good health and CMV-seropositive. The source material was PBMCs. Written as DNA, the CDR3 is TGCGCCAGCAGCTTAGCCCGTACTAGCGGAATCGATGAGCAGTTCTTC. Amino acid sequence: CASSLARTSGIDEQFF. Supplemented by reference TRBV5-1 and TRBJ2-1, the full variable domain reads KAGVTQTPRYLIKTRGQQVTLSCSPISGHRSVSWYQQTPGQGLQFLFEYFSETQRNKGNFPGRFSGRQFSNSRSEMNVSTLELGDSALYLCASSLARTSGIDEQFFGPGTRLTVL.